This T cell receptor beta chain was sequenced for a study of cytomegalovirus exposure and HLA in healthy donors. Vbeta (60) and Jbeta (13) primers were used in the PCR. Profiling relied on immunoSEQ multiplex PCR, and the TCRdb table lists in-frame clones only, not all of them. Of roughly 150,000 clones listed, around three fifths are singletons. The CDR3 sequence is 16 residues long. Trimming at V came to 7 bases and at J to 5 bases, leaving 13 bases not matched to a gene. The germline gives CDR1 SGHNT, CDR2 YYREEE (reference sequence). This clone has just a few counts. The sample consisted of PBMCs. This sequence originates from a young woman in good health and CMV-seropositive. The genes are TRBV5-4 and TRBJ2-5; 11 bases fit TRBD2. CDR3 bases: TGTGCCAGCGGGGGGGGGACTAGCGGTCAGGGGGAGACCCAGTACTTC. This sequence encodes CASGGGTSGQGETQYF. The full variable domain, rest sourced from reference TRBV5-4 and TRBJ2-5, is ETGVTQSPTHLIKTRGQQVTLRCSSQSGHNTVSWYQQALGQGPQFIFQYYREEENGRGNFPPRFSGLQFPNYSSELNVNALELDDSALYLCASGGGTSGQGETQYFGPGTRLLVL.